One and the same sample provided the 30 T cell receptor beta chains below, sequenced in a study of liver allograft versus peripheral blood T cells. Study background: In transplanted livers, T cell receptor repertoires were compared with those found in the recipients' peripheral blood.

MiXCR was run by TCRdb on the reads, yielding one entry per CDR3 protein. The top ten clones hold roughly 12% of a sample with about 16,000 distinct CDR3 sequences, 20% to 25% of them seen once. These receptors originate from a human patient who had a liver transplant. The graft donor may have given rise to some T cells.

This clonotype appeared once. The CDR3 DNA follows: TGTGCCAGCAGTCGGCCCAGTTCTCCTGGGGAGCTGTTTTTT. Its protein is CASSRPSSPGELFF. J is TRBJ2-2 and V is TRBV7-6; D uncertain. Germline CDR1 is SGHVS and CDR2 is FNYEAQ. Between the trimmed V and J ends, which lost 6 bases and 8 bases, there was a span of 16 bases. The CDR3 length is 14 residues.

This clonotype is judged large (0.1 to 1%). The chain employs TRBV7-2 and TRBJ2-7; TRBD2 aligns across 10 bases. The J segment lost 3 bases and the V segment lost 1 base, leaving 3 bases of the junction unmatched. The CDR3 is 15 residues long. CDR1 is SGHTA, CDR2 FQGNSA, per germline. The CDR3 is CASSLDASGGYEQYF. In DNA, the CDR3 is TGTGCCAGCAGCTTAGATGCTAGCGGGGGCTACGAGCAGTACTTC.

In its sample, this clonotype was seen many times. The chain joins TRBV28 to TRBJ2-3, with 12 bases fitting TRBD2. The CDR3 contains 16 residues. Germline-derived CDR1 and CDR2 are MDHEN and SYDVKM. V lost 2 bases, J lost 3 bases, and 3 bases stayed unmatched. The CDR3 DNA reads TGTGCCAGCAGTTTAGATCTAGCGGGAGGGACAGATACGCAGTATTTT. Translating gives CASSLDLAGGTDTQYF.

The J gene is TRBJ2-2, the V gene TRBV14; TRBD1 agrees at 8 bases. The CDR3 runs to 17 residues. Germline assignment: CDR1 SGHDN and CDR2 FVKESK. Losses at the gene ends were 0 bases for V and 4 bases for J; bases not matched to a gene: 7. The CDR3 coding sequence is TGTGCCAGCAGCCAAGACTTCAGGGGGCGTAGCACCGGGGAGCTGTTTTTT. Translation: CASSQDFRGRSTGELFF.

In its sample, this clonotype is medium-sized. This chain joins TRBV10-3 and TRBJ1-2, with D tentatively TRBD1 (5 bases). Trimming removed 3 bases at V and 6 bases at J, with 20 bases between. This CDR3 comprises 16 residues. CDR1 and CDR2 from the germline V gene are ENHRY and SYGVKD. The CDR3 DNA is TGTGCCATCAGTGAATCATCAGGGCAAACCGTCGATGGCTACACCTTC. Its translation is CAISESSGQTVDGYTF.

This clonotype has just a few counts. The genes are TRBV19 and TRBJ2-7, with a tentative D call TRBD2 (7 bases). Looked up from germline, CDR1 is LNHDA and CDR2 is SQIVND (reference sequence). V shed 0 bases and J shed 0 bases, with 18 bases lying between them. The CDR3 covers 18 residues. This chain's CDR3 is CASSIDSLGRGSSYEQYF. CDR3 nucleotides: TGTGCCAGTAGTATAGATTCGCTTGGGAGGGGGAGCTCCTACGAGCAGTACTTC.

The chain joins TRBV19 to TRBJ1-5; D is unclear. This CDR3 region has 15 residues. Germline CDR1 and CDR2: LNHDA and SQIVND (reference sequence). Trimming shortened V by 3 bases and J by 0 bases, and 9 bases separated the two germline ends. CDR3: CASSIQPGSNQPQHF. In DNA form, the CDR3 reads TGTGCCAGTAGTATTCAGCCGGGTAGCAATCAGCCCCAGCATTTT.

By frequency in the sample, this clonotype is medium-sized (0.01 to 0.1%). The J gene is TRBJ1-5, the V gene TRBV18; D is unclear. This CDR3 is built from 15 residues. Germline CDR1 KGHSH, CDR2 LQKENI. Deletions cut 2 bases from V and 0 bases from J, with 8 bases between. CDR3 amino acids: CASSPWQVSNQPQHF. The CDR3 region has the DNA TGTGCCAGCTCACCATGGCAGGTTAGCAATCAGCCCCAGCATTTT.

In the case of this clonotype: Just one base apart from a much larger clone, this may be a read error. The rearrangement uses TRBV6-1 and TRBJ2-5; tentatively, D is TRBD2 (7 bases). Germline V CDR1 and CDR2: MNHNS, SASEGT. The CDR3 runs 18 residues. The CDR3 sequence is CAISEYPFGGGRQETQYF. CDR3 sequence (DNA): TGTGCCATCAGTGAATACCCTTTTGGGGGCGGGAGACAAGAGACCCAGTACTTC.

As for this clonotype: A read error may explain this, as a much larger clone is one base away. The chain joins TRBV7-2 to TRBJ2-2; TRBD1 or TRBD2 may be the D gene (5 bases each). Germline V gene sequence: CDR1 SGHTA, CDR2 FQGNSA. The CDR3 covers 16 residues. V lost 1 base to trimming and J lost 7 bases, with 16 bases between them. In nucleotides, the CDR3 is TGTGCCAGCAGCTTAGGAGGGGTTAACCGACACGGGGAGCTGTTTTTT. This sequence encodes CASSLGGVNRHGELFF.

This clonotype has only a few counts. V usage is TRBV7-2 and J usage is TRBJ1-5; D may be TRBD1 (6 bases). The CDR3 is made up of 16 amino acids. Germline V lookup: CDR1 SGHTA, CDR2 FQGNSA. V lost 1 base to trimming and J lost 3 bases, with 13 bases between them. The CDR3 reads CASSLDPGATNQPQHF. The CDR3 DNA reads as TGTGCCAGCAGCTTAGATCCAGGGGCCACCAATCAGCCCCAGCATTTT.

The chain recombines TRBV28 with TRBJ2-3, with D possibly matching TRBD2 (7 bases). Germline assignment: CDR1 MDHEN and CDR2 SYDVKM. V lost 2 bases, J lost 3 bases, and 27 bases lay in between. CDR3 length equals 20 residues. The CDR3 coding sequence is TGTGCCAGCAGTTTAAGGGGCCTAAGGACAGCCATGGGGGGGACAGATACGCAGTATTTT. This translates into CASSLRGLRTAMGGTDTQYF.

The table lists this clonotype with many counts. The chain combines TRBV7-2 with TRBJ1-1; D is undetermined. Trimming shortened V by 0 bases and J by 1 base, and 3 bases separated the two germline ends. CDR3 size: 13 residues. Germline V CDR1 and CDR2: SGHTA, FQGNSA. CDR3 DNA sequence: TGTGCCAGCAGCTTAGCAAGGAACACTGAAGCTTTCTTT. Encoded protein: CASSLARNTEAFF.

V gene TRBV6-6 combines with J gene TRBJ1-3; unclear D gene. Germline V gene lookup returns CDR1 MNHNY and CDR2 SVGAGI (reference sequence). Trimming removed 5 bases at V and 0 bases at J, with 5 bases between. The CDR3 is made up of 13 amino acids. As DNA, the CDR3 is TGTGCCAGCAGTGGGGTCTCTGGAAACACCATATATTTT. Residues: CASSGVSGNTIYF.

The chain recombines TRBV12-3 or TRBV12-4 with TRBJ2-7; D is unresolved. Trimming cost V 6 bases and J 2 bases, with 14 bases left between them. The CDR3 has 14 residues. The CDR3 DNA follows: TGTGCCAGCAGCCCTGACAAAGCTACCTACGAGCAGTACTTC. It encodes CASSPDKATYEQYF.

The V and J genes are TRBV18 and TRBJ2-4, with 8 nucleotides matching TRBD1. V gave up 3 bases and J gave up 8 bases; unmatched junction bases: 6. The CDR3 contains 14 residues. In germline, CDR1 is KGHSH, CDR2 LQKENI. The CDR3 DNA reads as TGTGCCAGCTCACCCGGGACAGGAGGTGACATTCAGTACTTC. Residues: CASSPGTGGDIQYF.

In this sample, this clonotype turned up once. The chain uses TRBV27 and TRBJ2-7, with a weak D call TRBD1 (6 bases). With 4 bases removed from V and 7 bases from J, the gap between germline ends came to 14 bases. Germline CDR1 reads MNHEY; CDR2 reads SMNVEV (reference sequence). This CDR3 comprises 13 residues. The CDR3 DNA follows: TGTGCCAGCAGTTCAACAGGGCTCGGGGAGCAGTACTTC. It translates to CASSSTGLGEQYF.

This clonotype was seen ten or more times. The chain uses TRBV7-2 and TRBJ2-7, with 8 bases fitting TRBD1. Germline lookup yields CDR1 SGHTA and CDR2 FQGNSA. Unmatched junction bases numbered 14, after V lost 2 bases and J lost 2 bases. This CDR3 has 18 amino acids. CDR3 in DNA: TGTGCCAGCAGCTTATCAAGCGGATTGAAGGACAGGGCCTACGAGCAGTACTTC. Translating gives CASSLSSGLKDRAYEQYF.

This clonotype was seen a single time. The CDR3 DNA reads as TGTGCCATCAAGGAGGGCGCTGGCAAAAACATTCAGTACTTC. Its protein is CAIKEGAGKNIQYF. This chain connects TRBV10-3 to TRBJ2-4, with D tentatively TRBD2 (6 bases). The V and J ends lost 7 bases and 3 bases respectively, with 13 bases between them. Germline V gene lookup returns CDR1 ENHRY and CDR2 SYGVKD. The CDR3 covers 14 residues.

This clonotype was seen many times. J is TRBJ2-5 and V is TRBV6-1, with D hard to call. CDR1 MNHNS and CDR2 SASEGT come from the germline V gene. The V and J ends lost 8 bases and 1 base respectively, with 2 bases between them. CDR3 size: 10 residues. CDR3 region: CASGQETQYF. Written as DNA, the CDR3 is TGTGCCAGCGGCCAAGAGACCCAGTACTTC.

In this sample, this clonotype turned up a few times. The V and J genes are TRBV7-9 and TRBJ2-1; TRBD2 matches 14 bases. There are 16 residues in the CDR3. Germline V lookup: CDR1 SEHNR, CDR2 FQNEAQ (reference sequence). V shed 5 bases, J shed 7 bases, and the junction held 7 bases outside the gene matches. DNA of the CDR3: TGTGCCAGCAGCGCACCGGGACTAGCGGGAGCAAATGAGCAGTTCTTC. Translating gives CASSAPGLAGANEQFF.

This clonotype is medium-sized by share. V gene TRBV18 combines with J gene TRBJ1-1, with a tentative D call TRBD1 (6 bases). V lost 0 bases and J lost 1, with 12 bases in between. Germline loops: CDR1 KGHSH, CDR2 LQKENI. The CDR3 is made up of 16 amino acids. DNA for the CDR3: TGTGCCAGCTCACCACCAGGGCAGGGGCAGAACACTGAAGCTTTCTTT. Translation: CASSPPGQGQNTEAFF.

This clonotype was counted once. The CDR3 loop reads CSVSQGAAGTDTQYF. The CDR3 DNA reads TGCAGCGTATCACAGGGGGCCGCTGGCACAGATACGCAGTATTTT. The chain employs TRBV29-1 and TRBJ2-3, with 9 bases matching TRBD1. The CDR3 totals 15 residues. With V trimmed by 6 bases and J by 1 base, 8 bases remained unmatched. The germline CDR1 and CDR2 sequences are SQVTM and ANQGSEA.

The chain is built from TRBV20-1 and TRBJ1-4, with 7 bases fitting TRBD1. Germline assignment: CDR1 DFQATT and CDR2 SNEGSKA (reference sequence). V lost 6 bases and J lost 2; bases outside the gene matches: 12. This CDR3 comprises 16 residues. The chain's CDR3 is CSADRTGGTTNEKLFF. Here the CDR3 DNA reads TGCAGTGCGGACAGGACAGGAGGGACTACTAATGAAAAACTGTTTTTT.

This clonotype was detected ten times or more. The chain joins TRBV27 to TRBJ2-2; TRBD2 aligns across 12 bases. V dropped 6 bases and J dropped 8; count of bases not matched to a gene: 10. Germline V CDR1 and CDR2: MNHEY, SMNVEV (reference sequence). CDR3 length equals 16 residues. DNA of the CDR3: TGTGCCAGCAGGGGACTAGCGGGCGATACATGGGGGGAGCTGTTTTTT. Its translation: CASRGLAGDTWGELFF.

This chain connects TRBV6-5 to TRBJ1-1; 7 bases line up with TRBD1. Germline V lookup: CDR1 MNHEY, CDR2 SVGAGI. CDR3 size: 12 residues. Trimming removed 6 bases from V and 8 bases from J; junction bases left unmatched: 6. The CDR3 DNA reads TGTGCCAGCAGCTCCGACAGGGTCGAAGCTTTCTTT. This sequence encodes CASSSDRVEAFF.

V usage is TRBV6-5 and J usage is TRBJ2-2, with 10 bases aligning to TRBD1. The CDR3 length is 16 residues. Germline V CDR1 and CDR2: MNHEY, SVGAGI. The J segment lost 4 bases and the V segment lost 2 bases, leaving 4 bases of the junction unmatched. CDR3 in DNA: TGTGCCAGCAGTTACCAAGGGACAGGGGTCACCGGGGAGCTGTTTTTT. It is translated as CASSYQGTGVTGELFF.

Many counts were recorded for this clonotype. This chain joins TRBV12-3 or TRBV12-4 and TRBJ2-1, with D tentatively TRBD2 (5 bases). The CDR3 sequence is 13 residues long. The V and J ends lost 2 bases and 5 bases respectively, with 7 bases between them. The CDR3 reads CASSLSGNNEQFF. The CDR3 DNA reads TGTGCCAGCAGTTTAAGCGGAAACAATGAGCAGTTCTTC.

The rearrangement joins TRBV28 to TRBJ2-2; D remains unclear. Germline lookup yields CDR1 MDHEN and CDR2 SYDVKM. V was trimmed by 1 base and J by 8 bases, leaving 5 bases between them. This CDR3 comprises 12 residues. CDR3 DNA sequence: TGTGCCAGCAGTTTATCTTCTGGGGAGCTGTTTTTT. It specifies CASSLSSGELFF.

This clonotype was seen many times. The J gene is TRBJ1-2, the V gene TRBV19; TRBD1 might be the D (6 bases). V gave up 3 bases and J gave up 2 bases, with 10 bases separating them. Germline assignment: CDR1 LNHDA and CDR2 SQIVND (reference sequence). This CDR3 comprises 14 residues. CDR3 residues: CASSIAGTNYGYTF. CDR3 bases: TGTGCCAGTAGTATTGCGGGGACAAACTATGGCTACACCTTC.